Listed below are T cell receptor beta chains from one sample, sequenced in a study of somatic mutations in cytotoxic T cells in rheumatoid arthritis. Clones were read by immunoSEQ multiplex PCR, and TCRdb kept only the in-frame ones, dropping some. The repertoire holds tens of thousands of clones, with nearly 80% as singletons. The sequenced sample was CD8+ T cells sorted from blood. These receptors were taken from an adult with rheumatoid arthritis. The CDR3 runs from the conserved cysteine through the conserved F or W. Each record gives: J gene, V gene, CDR3 protein.

j_gene: TRBJ2-3; v_gene: TRBV10-2; CDR3aa: CASSPTGRRVDTQYF
j_gene: TRBJ1-1; v_gene: TRBV4-3; CDR3aa: CASSQDAEGNTEAFF
j_gene: TRBJ2-2; v_gene: TRBV30; CDR3aa: CAWSYANTGELFF
j_gene: TRBJ2-2; v_gene: TRBV7-2; CDR3aa: CASSLLRGYTGELFF
j_gene: TRBJ1-2; v_gene: TRBV7-9; CDR3aa: CASSLEGTPNYGYTF
j_gene: TRBJ1-5; v_gene: TRBV27; CDR3aa: CASSYSSANQPQHF
j_gene: TRBJ2-7; v_gene: TRBV5-4; CDR3aa: CASSWTSGRSYEQYF
j_gene: TRBJ1-5; v_gene: TRBV13; CDR3aa: CASSLGVGSNQPQHF
j_gene: TRBJ2-5; v_gene: TRBV9; CDR3aa: CASSSGLTGGAETQYF
j_gene: TRBJ2-1; v_gene: TRBV7-8; CDR3aa: CASSSHDRGTYNEQFF
j_gene: TRBJ1-1; v_gene: TRBV5-1; CDR3aa: CASSLEWRMNTEAFF
j_gene: TRBJ1-5; v_gene: TRBV4-1; CDR3aa: CASSQETGPQPQHF
j_gene: TRBJ1-2; v_gene: TRBV6-1; CDR3aa: CASSSGTGNGYTF
j_gene: TRBJ2-6; v_gene: TRBV10-3; CDR3aa: CASKTQGSGANVLTF
j_gene: TRBJ2-7; v_gene: TRBV6-5; CDR3aa: CASSYRDPPAYEQYF
j_gene: TRBJ1-3; v_gene: TRBV9; CDR3aa: CASSVVPGSGNTIYF
j_gene: TRBJ2-1; v_gene: TRBV2; CDR3aa: CASSPSLNNEQFF
j_gene: TRBJ2-7; v_gene: TRBV9; CDR3aa: CASSARGQGSYEQYF
j_gene: TRBJ2-3; v_gene: TRBV10-3; CDR3aa: CAIRRDASTDTQYF
j_gene: TRBJ1-5; v_gene: TRBV2; CDR3aa: CASSATSGSNQPQHF
j_gene: TRBJ1-1; v_gene: TRBV19; CDR3aa: CATVDRANTEAFF
j_gene: TRBJ1-1; v_gene: TRBV7-9; CDR3aa: CAGTSGNTEAFF
j_gene: TRBJ2-3; v_gene: TRBV27; CDR3aa: CASCLSPAAGATTDTQYF
j_gene: TRBJ1-5; v_gene: TRBV15; CDR3aa: CATSRDVTGDRNQPQHF
j_gene: TRBJ1-5; v_gene: TRBV30; CDR3aa: CAWSSDAGFDQPQHF
j_gene: TRBJ2-5; v_gene: TRBV4-1; CDR3aa: CASSQGVGSQETQYF
j_gene: TRBJ2-1; v_gene: TRBV19; CDR3aa: CASSPGLAGEQFF
j_gene: TRBJ1-3; v_gene: TRBV4-1; CDR3aa: CASSPRTGIDTIYF
j_gene: TRBJ2-6; v_gene: TRBV6-4; CDR3aa: CASSERTAAGANVLTF
j_gene: TRBJ1-6; v_gene: TRBV9; CDR3aa: CASQQGGSPLHF
j_gene: TRBJ1-2; v_gene: TRBV7-6; CDR3aa: CASSGNRGRDYGYTF
j_gene: TRBJ2-3; v_gene: TRBV7-2; CDR3aa: CASSLARGQVYTDTQYF
j_gene: TRBJ1-2; v_gene: TRBV13; CDR3aa: CASSGYDGPYGYTF
j_gene: TRBJ1-6; v_gene: TRBV9; CDR3aa: CASSVVGQAGSPLHF
j_gene: TRBJ2-5; v_gene: TRBV10-3; CDR3aa: CAISVGGPKQETQYF
j_gene: TRBJ2-3; v_gene: TRBV4-1; CDR3aa: CASSLWTSGSTDTQYF
j_gene: TRBJ2-3; v_gene: TRBV11-2; CDR3aa: CASSLGPGTDTQYF
j_gene: TRBJ1-1; v_gene: TRBV11-3; CDR3aa: CASSSGPLTEAFF
j_gene: TRBJ1-2; v_gene: TRBV4-3; CDR3aa: CASSQGRGYGYTF
j_gene: TRBJ2-1; v_gene: TRBV5-4; CDR3aa: CASSRMGLAGDNEQFF
j_gene: TRBJ2-3; v_gene: TRBV19; CDR3aa: CASSTSGGAPDTQYF
j_gene: TRBJ2-2; v_gene: TRBV5-6; CDR3aa: CASSRRDTGELFF
j_gene: TRBJ2-7; v_gene: TRBV6-6; CDR3aa: CASTFSGNEQYF
j_gene: TRBJ1-6; v_gene: TRBV27; CDR3aa: CASSPDRFNSPLHF
j_gene: TRBJ2-7; v_gene: TRBV7-9; CDR3aa: CASSLPGLASEQYF
j_gene: TRBJ2-5; v_gene: TRBV15; CDR3aa: CATSIGGGLEETQYF
j_gene: TRBJ1-1; v_gene: TRBV9; CDR3aa: CASSPRGGREAFF
j_gene: TRBJ2-1; v_gene: TRBV9; CDR3aa: CASSVGGAETNEQFF
j_gene: TRBJ1-5; v_gene: TRBV4-1; CDR3aa: CASSQASEGLGQPQHF
j_gene: TRBJ1-1; v_gene: TRBV5-5; CDR3aa: CASSYQGGNTEAFF
j_gene: TRBJ2-7; v_gene: TRBV7-6; CDR3aa: CASSLEGVSGLAGGYEQYF
j_gene: TRBJ1-2; v_gene: TRBV30; CDR3aa: CAWRGERGRIYGYTF
j_gene: TRBJ2-1; v_gene: TRBV4-3; CDR3aa: CASSQDLVNEQFF
j_gene: TRBJ1-1; v_gene: TRBV5-6; CDR3aa: CASARGGYSWTEAFF
j_gene: TRBJ1-1; v_gene: TRBV19; CDR3aa: CASSIDAGRTEAFF
j_gene: TRBJ1-2; v_gene: TRBV2; CDR3aa: CARLGLSNYGYTF
j_gene: TRBJ1-1; v_gene: TRBV4-3; CDR3aa: CASSQDRSFSNAFF
j_gene: TRBJ2-1; v_gene: TRBV6-1; CDR3aa: CASSEGRSPYNEQFF
j_gene: TRBJ2-6; v_gene: TRBV4-3; CDR3aa: CASSQERGQGASGANVLTF
j_gene: .; v_gene: TRBV5-6; CDR3aa: CASSLPSLSSYEQYF